This TCR beta chain originates from a study of CD8 T cells in Susac syndrome. Broader study findings: The study acknowledged a relatively small number of individuals in its TCR sequencing and HLA analysis.

The multiple sclerosis controls were treatment-naive patients, and their relapsing-remitting disease was stable or active. Negative isolation yielded CD8+ and CD4+ T cells; FACS enriched TEMRA cells. An amount of RNA that ranged from about 0.45 to 1 ug was reverse transcribed with random hexamers. Amplification of TCR beta CDR3 by immunoSEQ multiplex PCR spanned 54 Vbeta and 13 Jbeta. TCRdb ran MiXCR on the immunoSEQ multiplex PCR reads and lists one entry per CDR3 protein. The table has 150,000 to 200,000 distinct CDR3 sequences, roughly 94% seen once. The table lists this clonotype with a count of one. Its antigen is unknown. Between the trimmed V and J ends, which lost 3 bases and 6 bases, there was a span of 15 bases. There are 14 residues in the CDR3. The germline V gene encodes CDR1 SGDLS and CDR2 YYNGEE.

The clonotype was recovered from a human donor with multiple sclerosis. The chain employs TRBV9 and TRBJ1-1, with unresolved D. The sequencing sample was made of CD4+ T cells from PBMCs. CDR3 in amino acids: CASSAIGIGAEAFF. The CDR3 DNA sequence: TGTGCCAGCAGCGCTATAGGTATCGGGGCTGAAGCTTTCTTT.